This TCR beta chain derives from a study of blood T cell repertoires in COVID-19. V lost 5 bases to trimming and J lost 7 bases, with 21 bases between them. The CDR3 sequence is 16 residues long. Per the germline V gene, CDR1 is ENHRY and CDR2 is SYGVKD. In the original workflow: Reference gene primer amplification yielded estimated nucleated cell counts. The data were produced by immunoSEQ multiplex PCR, yet TCRdb's version contains in-frame clones alone and is incomplete. That table furnishes V, J and clone size, whereas the DNA furnished D and trimming. The sample has approximately 490,000 clones, approximately 86% seen once. Participants, about 18 to 95 years old, spanned around 25 US areas. Cohort 3 donors counted as recovered after two negative PCRs, clearance, or resolved symptoms.

The chain carries TRBV10-3 and TRBJ2-1; possible D gene TRBD2, 5 bases. Source material: PBMCs or T cells enriched from blood (not recorded which). The sequence was obtained from a woman aged 55 to 70 who had recovered from COVID-19. The CDR3 nucleotides are TGTGCCATCAGTTTAACATTCTCAGGTTCGGGAAATGAGCAGTTCTTC. It yields the protein CAISLTFSGSGNEQFF.